This T cell receptor beta chain was profiled in a study of T cell repertoires in cytomegalovirus infection. Turning to the study itself: Both CMV infection and a matching HLA type were indicated by public TCR beta signatures. The study's findings and limits: There were carriers of CMV plus the relevant HLA, and cumulative public TCR beta family frequency identified them. Dominating the ex vivo response were HLA-C-restricted CMV-specific TCR beta clonotypes.

TCRdb re-analysed the reads in MiXCR, keeping a single row per CDR3 protein. The sample has 250,000 or so distinct CDR3 sequences; about 18% are singletons. V was shortened by 5 bases and J by 4 bases, with 17 bases between the two germline ends. This CDR3 is built from 15 residues. Germline V gene sequence: CDR1 LNHDA, CDR2 SQIVND (reference sequence). This clonotype appeared a few times. Its matching antigen is unknown. The TCR comes from a human donor in good health (CMV status not recorded). Some clones in this sample may be carry-over from other donors' samples. Sequencing used CD8+ T cells from PBMCs. The chain recombines TRBV19 with TRBJ1-1, with a tentative D call TRBD1 (6 bases). The CDR3 reads CASSLRGGPGTEAFF. CDR3 nucleotides: TGTGCCAGTAGTTTACGGGGGGGGCCAGGCACTGAAGCTTTCTTT.